The 6 T cell receptor beta chains below all came from one sample that was sequenced in a study of OX40 agonist ivuxolimab in advanced cancers. The protocol used for the library was the immunoSEQ multiplex PCR assay. TCRdb provides this immuneACCESS table in a form limited to in-frame rearrangements. Some clones are lacking; in checked studies, under half of them reflect an unresolved V gene, and why the rest are absent is not known. The sample yields some 59,000 clones; approximately 79% were counted once. 3.5% to 4.5% of the sample comes from the top ten. The specimen comprised CD4+ or CD8+ T cells sorted from blood, sampled in a trial of the OX40 agonist ivuxolimab. These TCRs come from an adult with an advanced solid tumor such as melanoma, head and neck, liver or kidney cancer.

The rearrangement joins TRBV19 to TRBJ2-1; D uncertain. The CDR3 covers 15 residues. V dropped 1 base and J dropped 1 base, with 8 bases sitting between them. Germline values: CDR1 LNHDA, CDR2 SQIVND (reference sequence). CDR3 residues: CASSIGGESYNEQFF. The DNA of the CDR3 is TGTGCCAGTAGTATAGGTGGCGAATCCTACAATGAGCAGTTCTTC.

V is TRBV11-2 and J is TRBJ2-3; D uncertain. Germline loops: CDR1 SGHAT, CDR2 FQNNGV. The length of the CDR3 is 15 residues. V dropped 1 base and J dropped 1 base, with 9 bases sitting between them. This chain's CDR3 is CASSLVGLRTDTQYF. In DNA, the CDR3 is TGTGCCAGCAGCTTAGTGGGTCTGCGCACAGATACGCAGTATTTT.

V gene TRBV5-1 combines with J gene TRBJ2-1; the D gene is possibly TRBD1 (5 bases). The V and J ends lost 0 bases and 3 bases respectively, with 10 bases between them. This CDR3 is 15 amino acids long. Germline CDR1 is SGHRS and CDR2 is YFSETQ. DNA of the CDR3: TGCGCCAGCAGCTTGGGGGGCAGCCGCTACAATGAGCAGTTCTTC. It encodes CASSLGGSRYNEQFF.

V is TRBV10-1 and J is TRBJ2-4; D possibly corresponds to TRBD2 (5 bases). The CDR3 length is 14 residues. Germline loops: CDR1 WNHNN, CDR2 SYGVQD (reference sequence). Trimming took off 2 bases at V and 11 bases at J, with 16 bases between the two ends. CDR3 amino acids: CASSEGGLEKLQYF. In nucleotides, the CDR3 is TGCGCCAGCAGTGAGGGCGGACTCGAAAAGCTTCAGTACTTC.

The rearrangement joins TRBV2 to TRBJ1-5, with 9 positions matching TRBD1. The V and J ends lost 8 bases and 4 bases, in that order; junction bases with no gene match: 3. The germline gives CDR1 SNHLY, CDR2 FYNNEI. The CDR3 contains 13 residues. The CDR3 loop is CASRTGVNQPQHF. CDR3 nucleotides: TGTGCCAGCCGGACAGGGGTTAATCAGCCCCAGCATTTT.

As DNA, the CDR3 is TGTGCCAGCAGTTACTCGGACAGGGCCAACTATGGCTACACCTTC. This gives the protein CASSYSDRANYGYTF. The chain has TRBV6-5 and TRBJ1-2, with 8 bases fitting TRBD1. Trimming removed 0 bases from V and 2 bases from J; junction bases left unmatched: 2. CDR1 and CDR2 from the germline V gene are MNHEY and SVGAGI. The CDR3 loop spans 15 amino acids.